This T cell receptor (beta chain) came from a study of blood T cell repertoires in COVID-19. The protocol was immunoSEQ multiplex PCR, while the TCRdb copy is restricted to in-frame clones and leaves out a portion. The sample includes some 150,000 clones, more than 70% seen only once; the top ten take 8.2%. CDR3 size: 15 residues. Trimming cost V 2 bases and J 5 bases; bases outside gene matches: 6. Germline CDR1 is SGDLS and CDR2 is YYNGEE. This chain uses TRBV9 with TRBJ2-3; 9 bases are a match to TRBD1. This receptor was taken from a woman in her fifties or sixties with acute or convalescent COVID-19. The sequenced material came from peripheral blood. CDR3: CASSVGTGSIDTQYF. CDR3 DNA: TGTGCCAGCAGCGTCGGGACAGGGTCTATAGATACGCAGTATTTT.